This section outlines one T cell receptor (beta chain) sequence together with its context. Antigen: not known. This sample is part of a study of radiotherapy plus CTLA-4 blockade in lung cancer. Study results and limitations: TCR clones of tumor origin grew in blood after radiotherapy plus ipilimumab.

The data were produced by immunoSEQ multiplex PCR, yet TCRdb's version contains in-frame clones alone and is incomplete. In the table there are 40,000 to 55,000 clones, around 77% of which are singletons. V shed 2 bases and J 7 bases; nucleotides not matched to a gene: 9. This CDR3 comprises 15 residues. Germline CDR1 reads KGHSH; CDR2 reads LQKENI. The rearrangement joins TRBV18 to TRBJ1-1, with 8 positions matching TRBD1. This clonotype was sampled from a human donor with non-small cell lung cancer whose response to radiotherapy plus ipilimumab could not be evaluated. The sequencing here drew on peripheral blood, taken from a patient treated with radiotherapy plus ipilimumab. CDR3 bases: TGTGCCAGCTCACCAGGACAGGGTTTCTATAGTGAAGCTTTCTTT. Translating it yields CASSPGQGFYSEAFF. Together with reference TRBV18 and TRBJ1-1, the CDR3 gives the full variable domain: NAGVMQNPRHLVRRRGQEARLRCSPMKGHSHVYWYRQLPEEGLKFMVYLQKENIIDESGMPKERFSAEFPKEGPSILRIQQVVRGDSAAYFCASSPGQGFYSEAFFGQGTRLTVV.